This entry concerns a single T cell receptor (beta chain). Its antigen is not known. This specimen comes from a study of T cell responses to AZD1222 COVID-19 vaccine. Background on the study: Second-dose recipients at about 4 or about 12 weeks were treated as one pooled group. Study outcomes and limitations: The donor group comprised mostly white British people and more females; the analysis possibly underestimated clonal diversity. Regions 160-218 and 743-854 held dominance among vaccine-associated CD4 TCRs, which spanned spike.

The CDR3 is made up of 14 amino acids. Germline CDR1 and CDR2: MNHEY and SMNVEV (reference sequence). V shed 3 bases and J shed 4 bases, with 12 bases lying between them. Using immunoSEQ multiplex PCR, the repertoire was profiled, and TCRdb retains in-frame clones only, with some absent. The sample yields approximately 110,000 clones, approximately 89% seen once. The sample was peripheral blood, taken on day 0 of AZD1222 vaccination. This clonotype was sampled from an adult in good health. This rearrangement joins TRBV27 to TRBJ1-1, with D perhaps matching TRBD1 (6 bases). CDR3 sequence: CASSFFQGSTEAFF. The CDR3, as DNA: TGTGCCAGCAGTTTTTTCCAGGGGAGCACTGAAGCTTTCTTT.